These 16 T cell receptor beta chains were all obtained from the same sample, sequenced in a study of CD8 T cells in Susac syndrome. Reverse transcription of roughly 0.45 to 1 ug RNA was performed with random hexamers. TCRdb re-analysed the immunoSEQ multiplex PCR reads in MiXCR, keeping a single row per CDR3 protein. The data show around 120,000 distinct CDR3 sequences, roughly 94% seen once. Sequences were obtained from CD4+ T cells from PBMCs. The receptors originated from a human donor with multiple sclerosis.

This sequence joins TRBV7-2 and TRBJ2-1; 10 bases fit TRBD1. CDR1 is SGHTA, CDR2 FQGNSA, per germline. The CDR3 has 14 residues. The junction had 7 bases not matched to a gene; V was cut back by 9 bases and J by 5 bases. This chain's CDR3 is CASLRTGGNNEQFF. CDR3 nucleotide sequence: TGTGCCAGTCTGAGGACAGGGGGGAACAATGAGCAGTTCTTC.

V gene TRBV25-1 combines with J gene TRBJ1-2, with 7 bases that match TRBD1. After removal of 8 bases from V and 10 bases from J, the junction contained 7 bases not matched to a gene. The germline gives CDR1 MGHDK, CDR2 SYGVNS. The CDR3 is 11 residues long. This chain's CDR3 is CASGRDSYYTF. The CDR3, as DNA: TGTGCCAGCGGCCGGGACAGTTACTACACCTTC.

The genes are TRBV18 and TRBJ2-2; 9 nucleotides line up with TRBD1. Per germline, CDR1 KGHSH and CDR2 LQKENI. The CDR3 runs 18 residues. The V gene end was trimmed by 6 bases and the J gene end by 4 bases; junction bases not matched to a gene: 15. CDR3 nucleotides: TGTGCCAGCTCGCAATTGGGACAGGGTAAAGTGGCCACCGGGGAGCTGTTTTTT. Residues: CASSQLGQGKVATGELFF.

This clonotype was recorded once. The chain has TRBV4-2 and TRBJ1-1; 10 positions match TRBD1. This CDR3 has 21 amino acids. The germline gives CDR1 LGHNA, CDR2 YNFKEQ. V trimming: 6 bases; J trimming: 0 bases; junction bases outside the gene matches: 22. This chain's CDR3 is CASSPGTGDFVGAFVNTEAFF. The CDR3 DNA follows: TGTGCCAGCAGTCCCGGGACAGGGGATTTCGTCGGGGCCTTTGTGAACACTGAAGCTTTCTTT.

The J gene is TRBJ2-3, the V gene TRBV7-2; D is uncertain. This CDR3 has 15 amino acids. The germline CDR1 and CDR2 sequences are SGHTA and FQGNSA. V was pared by 5 bases and J by 2 bases, with 14 bases between. The CDR3 sequence is CASSRSSTHTDTQYF. CDR3 sequence (DNA): TGTGCCAGCAGCCGATCTTCGACCCACACAGATACGCAGTATTTT.

The chain employs TRBV30 and TRBJ1-2, with D unresolved. The CDR3 spans 14 residues. Germline lookup yields CDR1 GTSNPN and CDR2 SVGIG (reference sequence). V was shortened by 6 bases and J by 0 bases, with 14 bases between the two germline ends. The CDR3 DNA reads TGTGCCTGCCGCCGGCAGGAATCTAACTATGGCTACACCTTC. Encoded protein: CACRRQESNYGYTF. The full variable domain, with the rest looked up from reference TRBV30 and TRBJ1-2, is SQTIHQWPATLVQPVGSPLSLECTVEGTSNPNLYWYRQAAGRGLQLLFYSVGIGQISSEVPQNLSASRPQDRQFILSSKKLLLSDSGFYLCACRRQESNYGYTFGSGTRLTVV.

The rearrangement links TRBV29-1 to TRBJ1-2, with a possible D match to TRBD1 (6 bases). Trimming left V 7 bases short and J 8 bases short, with 14 bases between. CDR3 length: 11 amino acids. Germline V lookup: CDR1 SQVTM, CDR2 ANQGSEA. CDR3 DNA sequence: TGCAGCGGGACAGTGACGGGAGGCTACACCTTC. Protein: CSGTVTGGYTF.

CDR3 in amino acids: CSAHPGVPQETQYF. The DNA for the CDR3 is TGCAGTGCTCATCCAGGGGTCCCCCAAGAGACCCAGTACTTC. The chain has TRBV20-1 and TRBJ2-5; TRBD1 is a possible D gene (6 bases). Trimming stripped 5 bases from V and 1 base from J, with 14 bases between. Germline CDR1 is DFQATT and CDR2 is SNEGSKA (reference sequence). The CDR3 is 14 amino acids.

The chain is built from TRBV18 and TRBJ2-2; D not certain. V dropped 7 bases and J dropped 0 bases, with 12 bases sitting between them. Germline CDR1 reads KGHSH; CDR2 reads LQKENI. This CDR3 comprises 15 residues. Written as DNA, the CDR3 is TGTGCCAGCTTCCCTTCGGCCGCGAACACCGGGGAGCTGTTTTTT. Protein product: CASFPSAANTGELFF.

The rearrangement joins TRBV12-3 or TRBV12-4 to TRBJ2-7, with TRBD1 as a possible D gene (6 bases). There are 14 residues in the CDR3. Between the trimmed V and J ends, which lost 1 base and 5 bases, there was a span of 12 bases. CDR3 DNA sequence: TGTGCCAGCAGTTTAGTTACAGGGTACCACGAGCAGTACTTC. Amino acids: CASSLVTGYHEQYF.

The V gene is TRBV30, the J gene TRBJ1-1; the match to TRBD1 covers 8 bases. Germline V gives CDR1 GTSNPN, CDR2 SVGIG (reference sequence). This CDR3 has 16 amino acids. V trimming: 0 bases; J trimming: 3 bases; junction bases outside the gene matches: 9. The CDR3 nucleotides read TGTGCCTGGAGTGTGGAAAGGACAGGGCAATACACTGAAGCTTTCTTT. Translated, it gives CAWSVERTGQYTEAFF.

The chain employs TRBV12-3 or TRBV12-4 and TRBJ1-5; weak D call: TRBD1 (5 bases). This CDR3 comprises 14 residues. Trimming left V 2 bases short and J 7 bases short, with 12 bases between. The CDR3 nucleotides read TGTGCCAGCAGTTTACAGGTTGAGGGGCAGCCCCAGCATTTT. It encodes CASSLQVEGQPQHF.

This sequence joins TRBV20-1 and TRBJ1-6; D is unresolved. CDR1 is DFQATT and CDR2 is SNEGSKA in the germline V gene (reference sequence). Trimming cost V 6 bases and J 8 bases, with 17 bases left between them. CDR3 length: 14 residues. The CDR3 nucleotides read TGCAGTGCGAGACCCGACCTGAACGATTCACCCCTCCACTTT. Amino acids: CSARPDLNDSPLHF.

In its sample, this clonotype was seen a few times. V is TRBV30 and J is TRBJ2-7, with D hard to call. Per germline, CDR1 GTSNPN and CDR2 SVGIG (reference sequence). The CDR3 runs 11 residues. Deletions cut 1 base from V and 4 bases from J, with 5 bases between. CDR3 amino acids: CAWSAPYEQYF. CDR3 nucleotides: TGTGCCTGGAGTGCTCCGTACGAGCAGTACTTC.

The chain links TRBV12-3 or TRBV12-4 to TRBJ2-2; D gene ambiguous. CDR3 length: 13 amino acids. V was shortened by 4 bases and J by 6 bases, with 9 bases between the two germline ends. The CDR3 sequence is CASSWLDPGELFF. CDR3 nucleotide sequence: TGTGCCAGCAGTTGGCTCGACCCCGGGGAGCTGTTTTTT.

J is TRBJ2-1 and V is TRBV3-1; D is perhaps TRBD2 (5 bases). In germline, CDR1 is LGHDT, CDR2 YNNKEL (reference sequence). V was clipped by 1 base and J by 2 bases, with 12 bases between them. The CDR3 spans 16 residues. As DNA, the CDR3 is TGTGCCAGCAGCCAAGGCGGGCGGTCTGCCTACAATGAGCAGTTCTTC. Its protein is CASSQGGRSAYNEQFF.